This entry lists 5 T cell receptor beta chains sequenced from one sample in a study of identical twins. TCRdb independently ran MiXCR on the 5' RACE reads; one entry per CDR3 protein. The repertoire has some 200,000 distinct CDR3 sequences, around 8.1% of them found once; the top ten carry more than 1.5%. This sample also appeared in a second study, on yellow fever vaccine responses in identical twins.

What was sequenced was memory (CD45RO+) T cells sorted from blood. These receptors all come from a woman between 18 and 29 years old in good health.

CDR3 DNA sequence: TGTGCCAGCAGCGTAGGATTTGGGACGTCCCGGCAAGGAGACACCATATATTTT. Its protein product is CASSVGFGTSRQGDTIYF. The rearrangement joins TRBV9 to TRBJ1-3; D perhaps matches TRBD1 (5 bases). Germline-derived CDR1 and CDR2 are SGDLS and YYNGEE. The CDR3 is 18 residues long. V was cut by 0 bases and J by 8 bases, with 24 bases left in between.

The V gene is TRBV6-1, the J gene TRBJ2-2, with D possibly matching TRBD1 (5 bases). V gave up 6 bases and J gave up 6 bases, with 17 bases separating them. Germline V gene sequence: CDR1 MNHNS, CDR2 SASEGT. This CDR3 comprises 15 residues. The CDR3 sequence is CASSTGRVRAGELFF. The CDR3 DNA is TGTGCCAGCAGCACGGGCAGGGTCAGGGCCGGGGAGCTGTTTTTT.

The chain is built from TRBV6-1 and TRBJ2-1, with 12 nucleotides matching TRBD2. Trimming took 7 bases from V and 10 from J; bases not matched to a gene: 14. The germline CDR1 and CDR2 sequences are MNHNS and SASEGT. The CDR3 consists of 16 residues. The CDR3 region is CASNGVGLAGHGEQFF. The CDR3 coding sequence is TGTGCCAGCAATGGGGTGGGACTAGCGGGCCACGGGGAGCAGTTCTTC.

The chain employs TRBV6-5 and TRBJ1-6; the match to TRBD1 covers 9 bases. Trimming at V came to 4 bases and at J to 8 bases, leaving 6 bases not matched to a gene. CDR3 length equals 15 residues. From germline, CDR1 is MNHEY and CDR2 SVGAGI. The CDR3 loop is CASSWTRQGDSPLHF. The CDR3 DNA reads as TGTGCCAGCAGTTGGACTCGACAGGGGGATTCACCCCTCCACTTT.

This clonotype was picked up many times. The chain joins TRBV11-3 to TRBJ2-2, with D unresolved. The CDR3 has 13 residues. V was trimmed by 1 base and J by 6 bases, leaving 6 bases between them. CDR1 SGHNT and CDR2 YENEEA come from the germline V gene. For the CDR3, the DNA is TGTGCCAGCAGCTTAGTTGGGGCCGGGGAGCTGTTTTTT. Translated, it gives CASSLVGAGELFF. Full variable domain (missing parts from reference TRBV11-3 and TRBJ2-2): EAGVVQSPRYKIIEKKQPVAFWCNPISGHNTLYWYLQNLGQGPELLIRYENEEAVDDSQLPKDRFSAERLKGVDSTLKIQPAELGDSAVYLCASSLVGAGELFFGEGSRLTVL.